This T cell receptor (beta chain) was obtained from a study of T-cell memory formation after mild COVID-19. Across the whole study: TCR clusters were largely donor specific.

This clonotype was seen more than once but under ten times. Germline lookup yields CDR1 KGHDR and CDR2 SFDVKD. The CDR3 spans 12 residues. V was trimmed by 2 bases and J by 4 bases, leaving 2 bases between them. From 5'RACE with constant-segment primers came TCR alpha and TCR beta cDNA libraries that carried sample barcodes and UMIs. TCRdb processed the 5' RACE reads anew with MiXCR; each CDR3 protein has one entry. The sample includes under 450,000 distinct CDR3 sequences, 20% to 25% of them seen just once. Sequenced input: PBMCs or a T cell subset sorted from them (not recorded which). The chain carries TRBV24-1 and TRBJ1-5; D unresolved. The sequence came from a man in his late teens or twenties who had mild COVID-19 (a few samples of this study predate the infection). Cell type and time point are not known. CDR3 nucleotides: TGTGCCACCAGTGATTCTAATCAGCCCCAGCATTTT. Encoded protein: CATSDSNQPQHF.